This is a list of T cell receptor beta chains from one sample in a study of post-analysis software for immune sequencing data. TCRdb called the PCR reads again in MiXCR, with one record for every CDR3 protein. The table shows hundreds of thousands of distinct CDR3 sequences, with 44% occurring only once. The source material was blood. The receptors here all came from a girl aged 5 to 17 with multiple sclerosis. Both conserved end residues are part of each CDR3. D genes are given only for firm matches. Part of the rows lack a size; the others show once, few, many or a class for expanded clones.

clone_size,v_call,j_call,d_call,cdr3_nt,cdr3_aa
few,TRBV7-2,TRBJ2-7,NA,TGTGCCAGCAGCTTAGCGCTGAGGACAAACGAGCAGTACTTC,CASSLALRTNEQYF
NA,TRBV5-1,TRBJ1-2,TRBD1,TGCGCCAGCAGCTTGGCGGGACAGGGCTGGTTGGCTAACTATGGCTACACCTTC,CASSLAGQGWLANYGYTF
many,TRBV7-6,TRBJ2-7,NA,TGTGCCAGCAGCCCCACGAGCGGGACAGGAGCCTACGAGCAGTACTTC,CASSPTSGTGAYEQYF
many,TRBV12-3/TRBV12-4,TRBJ2-7,NA,TGTGCCAGCAGTTTAAGGCGACGTGGGAAGGACGAGCAGTACTTC,CASSLRRRGKDEQYF
NA,TRBV4-1,TRBJ1-5,NA,TGCGCCAGCAGCCAAACTTGGGACGAGGAGCCCCAGCATTTT,CASSQTWDEEPQHF
once,TRBV5-1,TRBJ2-5,TRBD2,TGCGCCAACAGCTCGGGACTAGCGGGACCCCCGGTGGAGACCCAGTACTTC,CANSSGLAGPPVETQYF
NA,TRBV9,TRBJ2-1,NA,TGTGCCAGCAGCGTAGCCGAAGTGGGGAGCTCCTACAATGAGCAGTTCTTC,CASSVAEVGSSYNEQFF
NA,TRBV4-2,TRBJ1-1,TRBD1,TGTGCCAGCAGCCACCCACAGGGGGCAGGAACTGAAGCTTTCTTT,CASSHPQGAGTEAFF
NA,TRBV12-3/TRBV12-4,TRBJ2-3,NA,TGTGCCAGCAAAGGCCCAGCAGATACGCAGTATTTT,CASKGPADTQYF
NA,TRBV24-1,TRBJ2-7,TRBD1,TGTGCCACCAGTGACTTGACAGGGCCCCACTCCTACGAGCAGTACTTC,CATSDLTGPHSYEQYF
few,TRBV3-1,TRBJ2-3,NA,TGTGCCAGCAGCCCCGGGACATCCCTTAGCACAGATACGCAGTATTTT,CASSPGTSLSTDTQYF
few,TRBV20-1,TRBJ1-2,NA,TGCAGCGCCTCATGGGGGAACTATGGCTACACCTTC,CSASWGNYGYTF
NA,TRBV30,TRBJ2-3,NA,TGTGCCTGGAGTGCAGGGAGCACAGATACGCAGTATTTT,CAWSAGSTDTQYF
NA,TRBV10-3,TRBJ1-1,NA,TGTGCCATCAGTGACGACAGCTCAATGAACACTGAAGCTTTCTTT,CAISDDSSMNTEAFF